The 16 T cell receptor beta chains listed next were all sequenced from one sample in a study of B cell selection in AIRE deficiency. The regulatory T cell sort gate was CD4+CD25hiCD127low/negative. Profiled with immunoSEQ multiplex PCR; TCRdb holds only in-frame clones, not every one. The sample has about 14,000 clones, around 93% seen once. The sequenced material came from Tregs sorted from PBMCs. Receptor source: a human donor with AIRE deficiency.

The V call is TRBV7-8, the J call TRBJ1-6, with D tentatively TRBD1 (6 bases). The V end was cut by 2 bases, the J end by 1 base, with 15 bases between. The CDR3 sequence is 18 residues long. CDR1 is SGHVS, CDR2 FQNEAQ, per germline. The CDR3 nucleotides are TGTGCCAGCAGCTTAACAGGGAAGGGAGAATCCTATAATTCACCCCTCCACTTT. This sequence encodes CASSLTGKGESYNSPLHF.

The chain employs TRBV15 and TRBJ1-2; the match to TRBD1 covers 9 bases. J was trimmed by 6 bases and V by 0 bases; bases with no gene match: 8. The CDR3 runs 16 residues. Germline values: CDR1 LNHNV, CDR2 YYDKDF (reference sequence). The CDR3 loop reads CATSRDVGTGWDGYTF. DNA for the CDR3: TGTGCCACCAGCAGAGATGTTGGGACAGGGTGGGATGGCTACACCTTC.

The chain's CDR3 is CASSYRSTGGNYGYTF. The CDR3 nucleotides read TGTGCCAGCAGTTATAGGTCGACAGGGGGCAACTATGGCTACACCTTC. This chain uses TRBV6-5 with TRBJ1-2; TRBD1 matches at 10 bases. In germline, CDR1 is MNHEY, CDR2 SVGAGI. V shed 3 bases and J 2 bases; nucleotides not matched to a gene: 6. The CDR3 contains 16 residues.

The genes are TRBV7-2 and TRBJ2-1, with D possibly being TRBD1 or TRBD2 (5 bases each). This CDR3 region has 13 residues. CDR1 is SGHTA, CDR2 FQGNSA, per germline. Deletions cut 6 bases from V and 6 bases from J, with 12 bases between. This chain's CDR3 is CASRRRGGNEQFF. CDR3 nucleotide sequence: TGTGCCAGCAGGCGTCGGGGCGGCAATGAGCAGTTCTTC.

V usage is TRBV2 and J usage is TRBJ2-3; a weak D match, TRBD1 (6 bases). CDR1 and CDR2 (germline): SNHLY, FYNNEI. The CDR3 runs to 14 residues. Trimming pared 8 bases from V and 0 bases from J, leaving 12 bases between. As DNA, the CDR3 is TGTGCCAGCGGGCCGGGACAAAGCACAGATACGCAGTATTTT. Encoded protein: CASGPGQSTDTQYF.

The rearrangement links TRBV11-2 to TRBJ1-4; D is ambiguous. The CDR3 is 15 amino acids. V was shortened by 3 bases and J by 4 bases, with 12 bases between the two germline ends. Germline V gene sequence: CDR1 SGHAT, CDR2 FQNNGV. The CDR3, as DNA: TGTGCCAGCAGCTTTGCGGTGGGAATTAATGAAAAACTGTTTTTT. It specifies CASSFAVGINEKLFF.

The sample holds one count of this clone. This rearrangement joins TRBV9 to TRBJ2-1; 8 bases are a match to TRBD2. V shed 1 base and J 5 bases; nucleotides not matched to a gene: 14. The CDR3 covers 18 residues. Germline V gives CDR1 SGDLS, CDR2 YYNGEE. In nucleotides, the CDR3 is TGTGCCAGCAGCGTATATGGGGGGGGTAGCGGGACCCACAATGAGCAGTTCTTC. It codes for CASSVYGGGSGTHNEQFF.

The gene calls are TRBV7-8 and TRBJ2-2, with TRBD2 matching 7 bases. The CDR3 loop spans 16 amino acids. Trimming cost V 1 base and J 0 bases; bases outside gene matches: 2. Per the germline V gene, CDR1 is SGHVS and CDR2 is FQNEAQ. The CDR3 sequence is CASSLGAGSNTGELFF. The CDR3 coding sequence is TGTGCCAGCAGCTTAGGAGCGGGATCGAACACCGGGGAGCTGTTTTTT.

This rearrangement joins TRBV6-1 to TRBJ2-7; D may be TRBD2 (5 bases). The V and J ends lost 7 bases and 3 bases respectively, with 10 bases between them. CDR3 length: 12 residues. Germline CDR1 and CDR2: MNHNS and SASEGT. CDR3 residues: CASNHGVYEQYF. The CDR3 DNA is TGTGCCAGCAACCACGGGGTCTACGAGCAGTACTTC.

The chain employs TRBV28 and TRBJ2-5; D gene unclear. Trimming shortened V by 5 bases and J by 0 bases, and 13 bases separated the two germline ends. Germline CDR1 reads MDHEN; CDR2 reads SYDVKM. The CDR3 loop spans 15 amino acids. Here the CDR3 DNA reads TGTGCCAGCAGTGGCCAGACGGCGTACCAAGAGACCCAGTACTTC. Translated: CASSGQTAYQETQYF.

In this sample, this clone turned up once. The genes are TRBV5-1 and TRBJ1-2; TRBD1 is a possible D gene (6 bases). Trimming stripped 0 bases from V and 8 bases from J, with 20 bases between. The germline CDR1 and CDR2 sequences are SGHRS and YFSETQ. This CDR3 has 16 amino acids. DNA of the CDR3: TGCGCCAGCAGCTTGGCCGTGGGGCGGGGGCCCCTCGGCTACACCTTC. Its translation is CASSLAVGRGPLGYTF.

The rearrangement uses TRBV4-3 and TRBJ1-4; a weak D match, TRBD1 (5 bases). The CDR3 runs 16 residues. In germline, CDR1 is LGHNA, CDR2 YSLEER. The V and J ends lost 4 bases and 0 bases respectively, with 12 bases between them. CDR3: CASSPGGGATNEKLFF. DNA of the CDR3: TGCGCCAGCAGCCCGGGGGGAGGTGCAACTAATGAAAAACTGTTTTTT.

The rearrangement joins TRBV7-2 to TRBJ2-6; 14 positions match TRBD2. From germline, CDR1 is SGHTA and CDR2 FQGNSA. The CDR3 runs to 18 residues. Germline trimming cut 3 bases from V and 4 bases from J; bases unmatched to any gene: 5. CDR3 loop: CASSFRLAGGTGANVLTF. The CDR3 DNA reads TGTGCCAGCAGCTTTCGACTAGCGGGAGGGACCGGGGCCAACGTCCTGACTTTC.

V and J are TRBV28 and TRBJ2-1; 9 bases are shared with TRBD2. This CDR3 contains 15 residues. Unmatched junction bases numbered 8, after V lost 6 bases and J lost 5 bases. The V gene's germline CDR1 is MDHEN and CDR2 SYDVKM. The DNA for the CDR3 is TGTGCCAGCAGGATCGGACTAGCGACTAACAATGAGCAGTTCTTC. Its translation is CASRIGLATNNEQFF.

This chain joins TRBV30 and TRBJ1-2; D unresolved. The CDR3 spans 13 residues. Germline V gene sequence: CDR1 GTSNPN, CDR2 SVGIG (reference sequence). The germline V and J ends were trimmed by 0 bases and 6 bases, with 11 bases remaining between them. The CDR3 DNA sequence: TGTGCCTGGAGTGTCGAGGGAAGAGATGGCTACACCTTC. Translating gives CAWSVEGRDGYTF.

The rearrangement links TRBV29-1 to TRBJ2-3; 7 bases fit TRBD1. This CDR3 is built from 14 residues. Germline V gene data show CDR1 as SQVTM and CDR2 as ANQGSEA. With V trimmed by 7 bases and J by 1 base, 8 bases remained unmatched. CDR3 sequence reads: CSAGQFWGTDTQYF. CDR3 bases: TGCAGCGCGGGACAGTTCTGGGGCACAGATACGCAGTATTTT.